Reported below is one T cell receptor beta chain. Its specificity is not known. Assay: immunoSEQ multiplex PCR; the TCRdb copy retains only in-frame clones and omits some. The table has 170,000 or so clones, less than 95% seen once. This entry comes from a study of T cell responses to AZD1222 COVID-19 vaccine. Study-wide results and caveats: Only 5 or 6 AZD1222 recipients tested seropositive at baseline.

CDR3 length: 14 amino acids. The V gene end was trimmed by 6 bases and the J gene end by 8 bases; junction bases not matched to a gene: 5. CDR1 is SGHVS, CDR2 FQNEAQ, per germline. The TCR comes from an adult in good health. The sample in question was peripheral blood, obtained on day 0 of AZD1222 vaccination. V and J are TRBV7-8 and TRBJ1-6, with TRBD1 identical over 9 bases. The CDR3 nucleotides are TGTGCCAGCAGAATAACAGGGGGCCATTCACCCCTCCACTTT. Its protein is CASRITGGHSPLHF.